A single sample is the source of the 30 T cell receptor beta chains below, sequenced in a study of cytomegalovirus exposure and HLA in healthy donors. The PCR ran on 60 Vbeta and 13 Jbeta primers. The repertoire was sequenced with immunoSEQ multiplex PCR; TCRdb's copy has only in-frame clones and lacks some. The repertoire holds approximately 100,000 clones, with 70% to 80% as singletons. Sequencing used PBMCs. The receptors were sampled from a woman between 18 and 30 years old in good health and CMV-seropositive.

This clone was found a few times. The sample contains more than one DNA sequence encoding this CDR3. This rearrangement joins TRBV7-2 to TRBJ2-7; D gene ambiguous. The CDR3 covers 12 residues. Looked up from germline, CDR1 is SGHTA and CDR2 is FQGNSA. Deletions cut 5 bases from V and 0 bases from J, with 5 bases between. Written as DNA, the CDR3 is TGTGCCAGCAGCCGCAGCTCCTACGAGCAGTACTTC. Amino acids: CASSRSSYEQYF.

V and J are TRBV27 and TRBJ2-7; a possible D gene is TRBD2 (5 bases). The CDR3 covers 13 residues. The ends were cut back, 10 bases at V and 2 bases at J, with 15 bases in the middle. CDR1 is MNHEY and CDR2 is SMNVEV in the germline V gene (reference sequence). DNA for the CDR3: TGTGCCACAGCAATAGCGACTCCCTACGAGCAGTACTTC. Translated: CATAIATPYEQYF.

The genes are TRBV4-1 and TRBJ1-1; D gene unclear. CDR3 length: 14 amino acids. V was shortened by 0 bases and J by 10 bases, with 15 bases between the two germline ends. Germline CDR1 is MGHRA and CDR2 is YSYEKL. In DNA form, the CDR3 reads TGCGCCAGCAGCCAAGATCGACTACCGGAGGGAGCTTTCTTT. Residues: CASSQDRLPEGAFF.

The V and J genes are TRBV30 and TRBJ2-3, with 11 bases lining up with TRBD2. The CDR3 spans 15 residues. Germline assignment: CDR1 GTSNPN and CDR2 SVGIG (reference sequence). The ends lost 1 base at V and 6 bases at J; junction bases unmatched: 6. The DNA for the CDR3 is TGTGCCTGGAGTGGAGGTAGCGGGAGGGCGGATACGCAGTATTTT. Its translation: CAWSGGSGRADTQYF. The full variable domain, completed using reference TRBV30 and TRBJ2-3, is SQTIHQWPATLVQPVGSPLSLECTVEGTSNPNLYWYRQAAGRGLQLLFYSVGIGQISSEVPQNLSASRPQDRQFILSSKKLLLSDSGFYLCAWSGGSGRADTQYFGPGTRLTVL.

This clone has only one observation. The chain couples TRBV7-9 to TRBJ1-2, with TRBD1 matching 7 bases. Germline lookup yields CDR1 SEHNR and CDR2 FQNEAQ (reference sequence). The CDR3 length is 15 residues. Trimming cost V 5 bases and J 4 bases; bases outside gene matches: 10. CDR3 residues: CASSIYRGLSYGYTF. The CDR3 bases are TGTGCCAGCAGCATTTACAGGGGATTATCCTATGGCTACACCTTC.

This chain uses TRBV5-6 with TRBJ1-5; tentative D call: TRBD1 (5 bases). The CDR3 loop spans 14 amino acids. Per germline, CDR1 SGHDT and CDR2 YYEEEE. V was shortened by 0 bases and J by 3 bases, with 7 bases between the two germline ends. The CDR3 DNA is TGTGCCAGCAGCTTGGGACAGACCAATCAGCCCCAGCATTTT. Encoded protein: CASSLGQTNQPQHF.

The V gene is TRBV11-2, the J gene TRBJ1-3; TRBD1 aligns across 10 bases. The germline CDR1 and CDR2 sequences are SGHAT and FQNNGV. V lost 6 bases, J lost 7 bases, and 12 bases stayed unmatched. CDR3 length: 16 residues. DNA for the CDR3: TGTGCCAGCAGGCCCGGGACAGGGGTTTTGCGGAACACCATATATTTT. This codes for CASRPGTGVLRNTIYF.

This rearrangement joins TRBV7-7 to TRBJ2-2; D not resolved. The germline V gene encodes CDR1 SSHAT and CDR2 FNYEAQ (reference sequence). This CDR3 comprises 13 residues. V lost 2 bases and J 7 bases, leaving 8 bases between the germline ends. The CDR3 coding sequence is TGTGCCAGCAGCTTATTTGGCGGCGGGGAGCTGTTTTTT. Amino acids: CASSLFGGGELFF.

The CDR3 sequence is CARRRGEGSYEQYF. The CDR3 DNA reads as TGCGCCAGGAGGAGGGGGGAGGGCTCCTACGAGCAGTACTTC. This chain joins TRBV4-3 and TRBJ2-7; weak D call: TRBD2 (7 bases). The CDR3 loop spans 14 amino acids. V lost 9 bases and J lost 0, with 15 bases in between. Germline V lookup: CDR1 LGHNA, CDR2 YSLEER.

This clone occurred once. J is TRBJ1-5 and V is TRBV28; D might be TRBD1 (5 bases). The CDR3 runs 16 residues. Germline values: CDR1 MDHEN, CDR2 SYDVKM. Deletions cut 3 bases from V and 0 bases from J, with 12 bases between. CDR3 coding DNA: TGTGCCAGCAGTTTCATGGGGCGCGATAGCAATCAGCCCCAGCATTTT. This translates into CASSFMGRDSNQPQHF.

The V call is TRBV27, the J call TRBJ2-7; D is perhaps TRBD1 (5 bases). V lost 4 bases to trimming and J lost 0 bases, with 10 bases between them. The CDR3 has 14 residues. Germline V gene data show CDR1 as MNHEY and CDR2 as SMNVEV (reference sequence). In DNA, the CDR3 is TGTGCCAGCAGTTCGACAGCTCTCTCCTACGAGCAGTACTTC. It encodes CASSSTALSYEQYF.

CDR3 sequence: CASTLGLARLDTQYF. The CDR3 bases are TGTGCCAGTACCCTTGGGCTAGCGCGACTCGATACGCAGTATTTT. The chain employs TRBV19 and TRBJ2-3; D may be TRBD2 (6 bases). Germline loops: CDR1 LNHDA, CDR2 SQIVND (reference sequence). Trimming removed 7 bases at V and 6 bases at J, with 20 bases between. The CDR3 contains 15 residues.

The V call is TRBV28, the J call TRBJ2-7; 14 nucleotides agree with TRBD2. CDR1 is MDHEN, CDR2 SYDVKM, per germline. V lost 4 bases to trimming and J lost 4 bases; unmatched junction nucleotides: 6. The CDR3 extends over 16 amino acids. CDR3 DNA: TGTGCCAGCAGTTCCGGGACTAGCGGGAGATATTACGAGCAGTACTTC. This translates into CASSSGTSGRYYEQYF.

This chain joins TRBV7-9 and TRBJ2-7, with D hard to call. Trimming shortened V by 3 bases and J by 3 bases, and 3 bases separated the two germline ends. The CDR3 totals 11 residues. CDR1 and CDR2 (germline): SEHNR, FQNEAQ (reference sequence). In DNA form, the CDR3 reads TGTGCCAGCAGCTTCAACTACGAGCAGTACTTC. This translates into CASSFNYEQYF.

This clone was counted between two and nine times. This chain's CDR3 is CASRSSRDSENTGELFF. The CDR3 DNA follows: TGTGCCAGCAGGTCGTCCCGGGACTCCGAGAACACCGGGGAGCTGTTTTTT. The V and J genes are TRBV7-2 and TRBJ2-2; D is perhaps TRBD2 (6 bases). The germline V gene encodes CDR1 SGHTA and CDR2 FQGNSA. Trimming pared 6 bases from V and 1 base from J, leaving 18 bases between. The length of the CDR3 is 17 residues.

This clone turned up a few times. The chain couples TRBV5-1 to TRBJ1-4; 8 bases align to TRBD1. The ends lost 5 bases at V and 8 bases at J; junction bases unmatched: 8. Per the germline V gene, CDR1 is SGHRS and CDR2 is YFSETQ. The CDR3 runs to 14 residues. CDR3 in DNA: TGCGCCAGCAGTCCGGACAGGGCGAGAGAAAAACTGTTTTTT. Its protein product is CASSPDRAREKLFF.

The CDR3 spells CAWSDQGALYGYTF. The DNA for the CDR3 is TGTGCCTGGAGCGACCAGGGGGCGCTCTATGGCTACACCTTC. V gene TRBV30 combines with J gene TRBJ1-2, with 8 nucleotides matching TRBD1. There are 14 residues in the CDR3. CDR1 and CDR2 (germline): GTSNPN, SVGIG (reference sequence). V lost 3 bases to trimming and J lost 4 bases; unmatched junction nucleotides: 7.

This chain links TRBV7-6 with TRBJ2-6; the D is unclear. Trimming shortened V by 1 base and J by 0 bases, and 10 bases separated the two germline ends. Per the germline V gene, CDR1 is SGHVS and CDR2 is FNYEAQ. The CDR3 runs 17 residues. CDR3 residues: CASSLGLFFSGANVLTF. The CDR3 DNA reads TGTGCCAGCAGCTTAGGTCTCTTTTTCTCTGGGGCCAACGTCCTGACTTTC.

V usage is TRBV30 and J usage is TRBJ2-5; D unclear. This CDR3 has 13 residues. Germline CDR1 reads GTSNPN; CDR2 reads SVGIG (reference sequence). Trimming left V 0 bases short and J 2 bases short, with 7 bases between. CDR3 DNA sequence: TGTGCCTGGAGTGTACGTCGGCAAGAGACCCAGTACTTC. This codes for CAWSVRRQETQYF.

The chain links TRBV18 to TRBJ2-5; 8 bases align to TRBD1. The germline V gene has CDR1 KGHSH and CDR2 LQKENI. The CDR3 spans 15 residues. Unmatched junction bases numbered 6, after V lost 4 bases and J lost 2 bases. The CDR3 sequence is CASSQDREQQETQYF. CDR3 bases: TGTGCCAGCTCACAGGACAGGGAACAGCAAGAGACCCAGTACTTC.

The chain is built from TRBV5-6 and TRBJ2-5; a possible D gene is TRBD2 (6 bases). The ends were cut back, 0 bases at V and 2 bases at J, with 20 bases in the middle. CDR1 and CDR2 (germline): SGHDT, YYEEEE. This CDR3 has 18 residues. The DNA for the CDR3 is TGTGCCAGCAGCTTGGCCTTTGCTAGCGCACAACAACAAGAGACCCAGTACTTC. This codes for CASSLAFASAQQQETQYF.

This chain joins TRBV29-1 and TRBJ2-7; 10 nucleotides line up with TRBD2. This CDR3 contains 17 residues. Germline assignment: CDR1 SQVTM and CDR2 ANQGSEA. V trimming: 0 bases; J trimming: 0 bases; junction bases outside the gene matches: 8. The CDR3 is CSVEEPTSGPGSYEQYF. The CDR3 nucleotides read TGCAGCGTTGAAGAACCGACTAGCGGGCCTGGCTCCTACGAGCAGTACTTC.

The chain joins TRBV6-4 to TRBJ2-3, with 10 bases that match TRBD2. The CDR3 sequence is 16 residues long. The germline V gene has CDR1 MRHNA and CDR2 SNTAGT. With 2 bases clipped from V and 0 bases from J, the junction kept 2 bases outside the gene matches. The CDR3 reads CASSDEREGSTDTQYF. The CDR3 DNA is TGTGCCAGCAGTGACGAGCGGGAGGGAAGCACAGATACGCAGTATTTT.

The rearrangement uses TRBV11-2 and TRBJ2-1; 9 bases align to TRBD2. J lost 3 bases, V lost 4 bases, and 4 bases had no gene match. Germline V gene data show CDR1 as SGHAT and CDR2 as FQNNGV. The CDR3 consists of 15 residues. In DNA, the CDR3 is TGTGCCAGCAGCTCAGGACTAGCGATCTACAATGAGCAGTTCTTC. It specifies CASSSGLAIYNEQFF.

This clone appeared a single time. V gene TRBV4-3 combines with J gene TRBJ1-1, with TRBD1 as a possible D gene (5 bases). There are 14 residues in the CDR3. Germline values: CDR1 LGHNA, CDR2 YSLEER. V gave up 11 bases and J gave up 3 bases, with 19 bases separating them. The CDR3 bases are TGCGCCTCCCAGCCAACAACAGGACACACTGAAGCTTTCTTT. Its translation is CASQPTTGHTEAFF.

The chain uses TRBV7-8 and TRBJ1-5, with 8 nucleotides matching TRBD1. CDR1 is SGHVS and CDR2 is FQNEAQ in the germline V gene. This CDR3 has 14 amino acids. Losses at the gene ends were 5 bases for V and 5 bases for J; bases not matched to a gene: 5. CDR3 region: CASSPGQGDQPQHF. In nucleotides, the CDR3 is TGTGCCAGCAGCCCCGGACAGGGCGATCAGCCCCAGCATTTT.

The CDR3 sequence is CASSPGQGVNTEAFF. CDR3 nucleotides: TGTGCCAGCTCACCGGGACAGGGGGTGAACACTGAAGCTTTCTTT. The chain joins TRBV18 to TRBJ1-1; 11 nucleotides align to TRBD1. The germline V gene has CDR1 KGHSH and CDR2 LQKENI. This CDR3 spans 15 amino acids. J lost 0 bases, V lost 3 bases, and 0 bases had no gene match.

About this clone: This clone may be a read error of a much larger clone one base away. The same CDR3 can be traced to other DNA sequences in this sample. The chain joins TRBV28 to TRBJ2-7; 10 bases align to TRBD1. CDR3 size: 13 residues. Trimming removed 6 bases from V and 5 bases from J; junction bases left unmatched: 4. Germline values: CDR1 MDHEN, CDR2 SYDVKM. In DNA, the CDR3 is TGTGCCAGCAGAAGGGACAGGGGCCACGAGCAGTACTTC. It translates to CASRRDRGHEQYF.

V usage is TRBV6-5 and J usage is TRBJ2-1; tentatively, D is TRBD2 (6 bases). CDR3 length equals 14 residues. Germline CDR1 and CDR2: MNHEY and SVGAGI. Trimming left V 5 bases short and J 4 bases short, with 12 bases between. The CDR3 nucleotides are TGTGCCAGCAGTCGGGAGCGGAGTTACAATGAGCAGTTCTTC. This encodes CASSRERSYNEQFF.

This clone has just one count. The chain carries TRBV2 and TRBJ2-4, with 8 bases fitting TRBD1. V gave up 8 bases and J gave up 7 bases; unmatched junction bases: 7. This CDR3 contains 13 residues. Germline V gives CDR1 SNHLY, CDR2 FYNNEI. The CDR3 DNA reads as TGTGCCAGCCTGGACAGGGTAGGGAACATTCAGTACTTC. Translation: CASLDRVGNIQYF.